The sequence of this T cell receptor beta chain was determined in a study of blood T cell repertoires in COVID-19. Background on the study: Acute-phase and convalescent COVID-19 samples originated in the United States, Italy and Spain. Sample material is recorded as cDNA or gDNA derived from T cells, B-cell-depleted T cells, or PBMCs.

This CDR3 has 15 amino acids. Losses at the gene ends were 1 base for V and 2 bases for J; bases not matched to a gene: 7. Germline loops: CDR1 GTSNPN, CDR2 SVGIG (reference sequence). As processed by the authors: Reference gene primer amplification gave nucleated cell count estimates. Using immunoSEQ multiplex PCR, the repertoire was profiled, and TCRdb retains in-frame clones only, with some absent. That table supplies the V and J calls and clone size; D and trimming were determined from the DNA. The data contain fewer than 200,000 clones, 80% to 90% of them seen just once; the ten biggest clones take up about 1.9%.

V gene TRBV30 combines with J gene TRBJ2-7; 8 bases map to TRBD2. The sample was peripheral blood. The sequence was obtained from a man younger than 30 who had recovered from COVID-19. This CDR3 is CAWSEGLGLTYEQYF. Here the CDR3 DNA reads TGTGCCTGGAGTGAGGGACTAGGCCTTACCTACGAGCAGTACTTC.